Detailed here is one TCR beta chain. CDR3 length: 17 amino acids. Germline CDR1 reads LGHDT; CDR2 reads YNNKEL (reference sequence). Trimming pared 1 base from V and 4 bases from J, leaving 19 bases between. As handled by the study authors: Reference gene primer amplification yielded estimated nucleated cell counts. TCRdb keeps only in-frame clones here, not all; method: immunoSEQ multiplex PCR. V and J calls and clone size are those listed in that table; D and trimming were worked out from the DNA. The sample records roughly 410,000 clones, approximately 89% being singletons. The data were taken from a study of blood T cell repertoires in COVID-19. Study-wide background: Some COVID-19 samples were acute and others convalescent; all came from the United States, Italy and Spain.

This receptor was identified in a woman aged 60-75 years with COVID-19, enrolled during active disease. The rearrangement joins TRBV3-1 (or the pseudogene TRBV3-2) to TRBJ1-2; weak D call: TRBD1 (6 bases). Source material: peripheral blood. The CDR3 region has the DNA TGTGCCAGCAGCCAAGTTGGGGGTACAGAGGGGGTCTATGGCTACACCTTC. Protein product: CASSQVGGTEGVYGYTF.